A selection of T cell receptor beta chains follows, all from one sample in a study of blood T cell repertoires in COVID-19. Sequencing used immunoSEQ multiplex PCR; TCRdb keeps in-frame clones, though not all of them. The sample holds about 45,000 clones, roughly 80% seen once. The sequenced sample was peripheral blood. The receptors come from a man aged 50 or older with active COVID-19. Both conserved end residues are part of each CDR3. D genes are given only for firm matches. Not all rows give a size; the values are once, few, many and, for expanded clones, a class.

J	D	V	size	DNA	CDR3
TRBJ2-2	TRBD1	TRBV11-3	-	TGTGCCAGCAGCTCCCGGACAGGGGGGACCGGGGAGCTGTTTTTT	CASSSRTGGTGELFF
TRBJ2-3	-	TRBV6-5	-	TGTGCCAGCAGTCGGGGGGCCCCGGATACGCAGTATTTT	CASSRGAPDTQYF
TRBJ1-1	TRBD1	TRBV7-6	-	TGTGCCAGCAGCCAAGGGACAGGGGCTGAAGCTTTCTTT	CASSQGTGAEAFF
TRBJ2-7	-	TRBV29-1	-	TGCAGCGTGGTCCCTCGGGGGAGTTACGAGCAGTACTTC	CSVVPRGSYEQYF
TRBJ2-2	TRBD2	TRBV2	-	TGTGCCAGCAGTGCATTAGCGGGCGGGGAGCTGTTTTTT	CASSALAGGELFF
TRBJ1-1	-	TRBV28	-	TGTGCCAGCGGTACTGGGAACACTGAAGCTTTCTTT	CASGTGNTEAFF
TRBJ2-5	TRBD2	TRBV19	-	TGTGCCAGTAGTATTGCGGGGGGGGAGACCCAGTACTTC	CASSIAGGETQYF
TRBJ1-6	TRBD1	TRBV18	-	TGTGCCAGCTCACCGTCGACAGGGCCCTATAATTCACCCCTCCACTTT	CASSPSTGPYNSPLHF
TRBJ2-3	TRBD2	TRBV19	-	TGTGCCAGTAGTGTCTATAGCGGGAGGGAGAGAGATACGCAGTATTTT	CASSVYSGRERDTQYF
TRBJ1-5	-	TRBV6-6	-	TGTGCCAGCCGAACTGACAGTCCCCTCTTTCAGCCCCAGCATTTT	CASRTDSPLFQPQHF
TRBJ2-6	-	TRBV19	-	TGTGCCAGTAATAGTAGGGGCTCCGGGGCCAACGTCCTGACTTTC	CASNSRGSGANVLTF
TRBJ2-5	TRBD1	TRBV15	-	TGTGCCACCAGCAGAGATCGGACAGGGGCGAGGGTGGAGACCCAGTACTTC	CATSRDRTGARVETQYF
TRBJ1-5	-	TRBV5-6	-	TGTGCCAGCAGCTTGCGGAGGACAGATAATCAGCCCCAGCATTTT	CASSLRRTDNQPQHF
TRBJ2-5	TRBD2	TRBV4-1	once	TGCGCCAGCTGGGGGACGGGCGGGGGGGCTCGGGAGACCCAGTACTTC	CASWGTGGGARETQYF
TRBJ2-7	-	TRBV27	-	TGTGCCAGCCGAGCCGGAGCGGAAACCTACGGGCAGTACTTC	CASRAGAETYGQYF
TRBJ1-2	-	TRBV28	-	TGTGCCAGCACCCGATTGGGCAGAGGGGGCTACACCTTC	CASTRLGRGGYTF
TRBJ1-5	-	TRBV7-2	-	TGTGCCAGCAGCTTAGACAGGTCGGGTAGGAGCAATCAGCCCCAGCATTTT	CASSLDRSGRSNQPQHF
TRBJ1-6	-	TRBV5-4	-	TGTGCCAGCAGCCGACAGGACCCCACTAATTCACCCCTCCACTTT	CASSRQDPTNSPLHF
TRBJ2-1	TRBD2	TRBV5-4	-	TGTGCCAGCAATCGGGAGGCGTCCTACAATGAGCAGTTCTTC	CASNREASYNEQFF
TRBJ1-2	-	TRBV29-1	-	TGCAGCGCTCAGACAGGCGGTGGCTATGGCTACACCTTC	CSAQTGGGYGYTF
TRBJ1-2	-	TRBV10-3	few	TGTGCCACCGGTCCGGGGGTCTATGGCTACACCTTC	CATGPGVYGYTF
TRBJ2-7	-	TRBV3-1/TRBV3-2	-	TGTGCCAGCAGCCAAGGACTAGAGGACGAGCAGTACTTC	CASSQGLEDEQYF
TRBJ2-3	TRBD1	TRBV7-8	-	TGTGCCAGCAGCTTTTCGCTTGGGACAGGGAGCACAGATACGCAGTATTTT	CASSFSLGTGSTDTQYF
TRBJ2-7	TRBD1	TRBV7-2	once	TGTGCCAGCAGCTTAGTTGGACAGGGTGTGTACGAGCAGTACTTC	CASSLVGQGVYEQYF
TRBJ2-1	-	TRBV9	once	TGTGCCAGCAGCGTTGCAGGTAACAATGAGCAGTTCTTC	CASSVAGNNEQFF
TRBJ1-1	-	TRBV9	-	TGTGCCAGCAGCGGCGGAGGGGACTACACTGAAGCTTTCTTT	CASSGGGDYTEAFF
TRBJ1-4	TRBD1	TRBV27	-	TGTGCCAGCAGAGCCAAACAGGGGGCGCCGGCAAAACTGTTTTTT	CASRAKQGAPAKLFF
TRBJ2-7	-	TRBV7-2	-	TGTGCCAGCAGGCCCGGCGGGACTCAGGGATCGGTCTACGAGCAGTACTTC	CASRPGGTQGSVYEQYF
TRBJ2-3	TRBD2	TRBV7-3	-	TGTGCCAGCAGCTCGGGACTAGCGGGAGGGCTAGATACGCAGTATTTT	CASSSGLAGGLDTQYF
TRBJ2-1	TRBD2	TRBV27	once	TGTGCCAGCAGGGGACTAGCGGGGGCATACAATGAGCAGTTCTTC	CASRGLAGAYNEQFF
TRBJ1-1	-	TRBV21-1	once	TGTGCCAGCAGCAACCTGAGGGGGAAGAACACTGAAGCTTTCTTT	CASSNLRGKNTEAFF
TRBJ2-7	-	TRBV6-4	-	TGTGCCAGCAGTGTAGAAGTCTCCTACGAGCAGTACTTC	CASSVEVSYEQYF
TRBJ2-3	-	TRBV7-2	-	TGTGCCAGCGCCCCCAGCGGTAGCACAGATACGCAGTATTTT	CASAPSGSTDTQYF
TRBJ1-2	TRBD1	TRBV5-4	-	TGTGCCAGCAGCTTGGACAGGGGGCGCGTCACCTTC	CASSLDRGRVTF
TRBJ2-1	TRBD2	TRBV25-1	once	TGTGCCAGCAGTAGGGCTAGCGGGAGGGCCTCGGATGAGCAGTTCTTC	CASSRASGRASDEQFF
TRBJ2-7	TRBD2	TRBV28	-	TGTGCCAGCAGTTCCCCTCTAGCGGGGGCTCTTTTCTACGAGCAGTACTTC	CASSSPLAGALFYEQYF
TRBJ2-5	TRBD2	TRBV5-4	-	TGTGCCAGCAGCTTGGACTCTAGCGGATATCAAGAGACCCAGTACTTC	CASSLDSSGYQETQYF
TRBJ1-1	-	TRBV19	-	TGTGCCAGTAGTCCAGGTCGGTGGGACACTGAAGCTTTCTTT	CASSPGRWDTEAFF
TRBJ2-7	TRBD1	TRBV29-1	few	TGCAGGGACAGGGGGCAGGCGGGAGAGCAGTACTTC	CRDRGQAGEQYF
TRBJ2-7	TRBD1	TRBV5-6	-	TGTGCCAGCAGCTTTCCTAGGACAGGTCCCGACGAGCAGTACTTC	CASSFPRTGPDEQYF
TRBJ2-7	TRBD1	TRBV7-2	-	TGTGCCAGCAGCTTAGGAGGGGGCCTCTACGAGCAGTACTTC	CASSLGGGLYEQYF
TRBJ2-5	TRBD1	TRBV29-1	-	TGCAGCGTTGAAATAGGGGCAGGGGGCATGGAGACCCAGTACTTC	CSVEIGAGGMETQYF
TRBJ1-3	TRBD1	TRBV5-5	-	TGTGCCAGCAGCCCCAGGGACAGGGTAGCAAACACCATATATTTT	CASSPRDRVANTIYF
TRBJ2-1	TRBD2	TRBV30	once	TGTGCCTGGAGTACCGGGACTAGCGGGACCGGTGAGCAGTTCTTC	CAWSTGTSGTGEQFF
TRBJ1-1	-	TRBV10-3	once	TGTGCCACCGTGCGGGGGGCGTTTATGTCCACTGAAGCTTTCTTT	CATVRGAFMSTEAFF
TRBJ2-7	-	TRBV10-2	once	TGCGCCAGCAGTGGTCGGGGATACGAGCAGTACTTC	CASSGRGYEQYF
TRBJ1-1	-	TRBV18	-	TGTGCCAGCTCACCGGGCCAGGACACTGAAGCTTTCTTT	CASSPGQDTEAFF
TRBJ2-7	-	TRBV7-2	-	TGTGCCAGCAGCTTAGGCGTCTTAAGCTACGAGCAGTACTTC	CASSLGVLSYEQYF
TRBJ1-1	-	TRBV3-1/TRBV3-2	-	TGTGCCAGCAGAAAATCGACAGGTGGGCGCGGGAACACTGAAGCTTTCTTT	CASRKSTGGRGNTEAFF